This T cell receptor (beta chain) originates from a study of PD-1 blockade in classical Hodgkin lymphoma. Note on this clone: Its antigen is currently unknown.

Study-level points and caveats: TCR diversity at baseline was reported to be reduced in newly diagnosed patients relative to healthy donors. Newly diagnosed patients had diversity similar to the baseline diversity of complete responders. Some patients began nivolumab under 1 year after ASCT. These patients were excluded from later analyses.

Germline V CDR1 and CDR2: LNHDA, SQIVND (reference sequence). After removal of 5 bases from V and 7 bases from J, the junction contained 22 bases not matched to a gene. The CDR3 extends over 19 amino acids. Data came from immunoSEQ multiplex PCR; TCRdb stores just in-frame clones and leaves some out. The table lists roughly 86,000 clones, 83% of them singletons. Described time point: cycle 4 day 1 (C4D1), after about 6 weeks of nivolumab. With no exception, relapse followed autologous stem cell transplantation in all patients, and brentuximab vedotin exposure varied. Best responses fell into complete response, partial response or progressive disease.

Specimen: peripheral blood mononuclear cells (PBMCs), collected before the fourth cycle of nivolumab. The chain is built from TRBV19 and TRBJ2-1; 8 nucleotides agree with TRBD2. This receptor was obtained from a human donor with classical Hodgkin lymphoma. In nucleotides, the CDR3 is TGTGCCAGTAGTGCTAGTGGGTCCATTAGCGGGACCTCCGATAATGAGCAGTTCTTC. Protein sequence: CASSASGSISGTSDNEQFF.